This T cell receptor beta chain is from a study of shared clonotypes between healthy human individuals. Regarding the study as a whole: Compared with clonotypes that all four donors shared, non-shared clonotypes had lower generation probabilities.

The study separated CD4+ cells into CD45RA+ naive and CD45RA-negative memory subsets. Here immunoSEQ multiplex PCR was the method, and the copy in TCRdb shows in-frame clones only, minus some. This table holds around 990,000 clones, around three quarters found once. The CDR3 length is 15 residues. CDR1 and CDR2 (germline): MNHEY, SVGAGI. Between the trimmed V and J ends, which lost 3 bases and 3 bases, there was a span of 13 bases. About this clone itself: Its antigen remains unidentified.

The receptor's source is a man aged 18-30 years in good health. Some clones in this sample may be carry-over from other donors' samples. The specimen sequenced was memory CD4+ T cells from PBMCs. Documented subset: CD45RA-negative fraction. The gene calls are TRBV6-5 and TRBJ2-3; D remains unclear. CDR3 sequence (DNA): TGTGCCAGCAGTTATAACAGCCACGGAACAGATACGCAGTATTTT. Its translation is CASSYNSHGTDTQYF.